What follows are 3 T cell receptor beta chains derived from one specimen sequenced in a study of T cell repertoires in cytomegalovirus infection. TCRdb used MiXCR to reprocess the reads, holding one entry per CDR3 protein. The table has 100,000 or so distinct CDR3 sequences, more than 20% seen once. The sample consisted of CD8+ T cells from PBMCs. The receptors originated from a human donor in good health (CMV status not recorded). Some clones in this sample may be carry-over from other donors' samples.

This clonotype occurred a few times. The chain employs TRBV25-1 and TRBJ1-2; a weak D match, TRBD1 (5 bases). V was trimmed by 3 bases and J by 4 bases, leaving 12 bases between them. Germline V CDR1 and CDR2: MGHDK, SYGVNS. The CDR3 contains 14 residues. The CDR3 sequence: CASSEVGEAYGYTF. CDR3 bases: TGTGCCAGCAGTGAGGTGGGGGAAGCCTATGGCTACACCTTC.

This clonotype has a handful of counts. The chain combines TRBV29-1 with TRBJ1-2; D unclear. The CDR3 sequence is 13 residues long. Germline CDR1 reads SQVTM; CDR2 reads ANQGSEA. Deletions cut 4 bases from V and 3 bases from J, with 12 bases between. The CDR3 sequence: CSVANGDDYGYTF. The CDR3 DNA is TGCAGCGTTGCCAATGGGGATGACTATGGCTACACCTTC.

The J gene is TRBJ2-5, the V gene TRBV20-1; TRBD1 matches 10 bases. The ends lost 3 bases at V and 4 bases at J; junction bases unmatched: 11. CDR1 is DFQATT, CDR2 SNEGSKA, per germline (reference sequence). The CDR3 is 16 residues long. The CDR3 DNA is TGCAGTGCTAGGCACCGGGACAGGGGCGTCGGAGAGACCCAGTACTTC. Translating it yields CSARHRDRGVGETQYF.